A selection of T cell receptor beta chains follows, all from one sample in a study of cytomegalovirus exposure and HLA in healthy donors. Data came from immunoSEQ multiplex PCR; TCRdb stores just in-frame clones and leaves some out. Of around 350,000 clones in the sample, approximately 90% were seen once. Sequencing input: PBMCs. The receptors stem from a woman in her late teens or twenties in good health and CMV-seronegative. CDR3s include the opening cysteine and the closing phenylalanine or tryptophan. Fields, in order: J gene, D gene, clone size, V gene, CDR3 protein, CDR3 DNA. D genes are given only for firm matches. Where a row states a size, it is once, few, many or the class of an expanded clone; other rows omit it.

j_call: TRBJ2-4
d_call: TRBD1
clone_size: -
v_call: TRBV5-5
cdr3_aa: CASSSKTGELAKNIQYF
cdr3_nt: TGTGCCAGCAGCTCGAAGACAGGGGAGCTTGCCAAAAACATTCAGTACTTC

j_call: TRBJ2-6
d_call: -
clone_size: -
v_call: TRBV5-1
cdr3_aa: CASSSGHASSGANVLTF
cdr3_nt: TGCGCCAGCAGCTCAGGACATGCCTCCTCTGGGGCCAACGTCCTGACTTTC

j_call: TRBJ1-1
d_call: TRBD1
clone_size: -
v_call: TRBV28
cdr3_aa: CASRKSFAGQKEAFF
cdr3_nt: TGTGCCAGCAGGAAATCGTTCGCGGGACAGAAGGAAGCTTTCTTT

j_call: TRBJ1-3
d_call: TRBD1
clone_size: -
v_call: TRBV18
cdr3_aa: CASSRDRRSSGNTIYF
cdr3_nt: TGTGCCAGCTCACGGGACAGGCGCTCCTCTGGAAACACCATATATTTT

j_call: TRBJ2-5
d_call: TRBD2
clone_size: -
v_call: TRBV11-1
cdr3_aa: CASSRYRTSGLSSETQYF
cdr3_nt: TGTGCCAGCAGCCGATACCGGACTAGCGGGCTGTCGTCAGAGACCCAGTACTTC

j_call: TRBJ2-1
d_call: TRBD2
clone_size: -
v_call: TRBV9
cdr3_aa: CASSLTPSGSNNEQFF
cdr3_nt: TGTGCCAGCAGTCTTACCCCTAGCGGGAGCAACAATGAGCAGTTCTTC

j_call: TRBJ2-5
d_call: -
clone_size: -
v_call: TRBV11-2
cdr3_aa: CASGYELGRSYQETQYF
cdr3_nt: TGTGCCAGCGGCTATGAATTGGGCAGAAGCTACCAAGAGACCCAGTACTTC

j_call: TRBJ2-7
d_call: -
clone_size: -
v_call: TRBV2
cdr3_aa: CASRQDPSSYEQYF
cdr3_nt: TGTGCCAGCAGACAGGACCCGAGCTCCTACGAGCAGTACTTC

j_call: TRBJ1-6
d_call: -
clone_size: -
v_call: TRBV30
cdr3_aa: CAWSGSSYNSPLHF
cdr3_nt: TGTGCCTGGTCGGGGAGCTCCTATAATTCACCCCTCCACTTT

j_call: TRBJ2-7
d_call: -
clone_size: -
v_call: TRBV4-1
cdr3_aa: CASSFGRGNTYEQYF
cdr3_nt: TGCGCCAGCAGCTTCGGACGGGGGAATACCTACGAGCAGTACTTC

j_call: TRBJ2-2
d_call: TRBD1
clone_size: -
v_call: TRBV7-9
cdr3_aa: CASWPGGVSTGELFF
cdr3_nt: TGTGCCAGCTGGCCAGGGGGCGTGAGCACCGGGGAGCTGTTTTTT

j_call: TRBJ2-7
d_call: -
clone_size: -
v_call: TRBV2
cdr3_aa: CASISSLVEQYF
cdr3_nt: TGTGCCAGCATATCCAGTCTCGTGGAGCAGTACTTC

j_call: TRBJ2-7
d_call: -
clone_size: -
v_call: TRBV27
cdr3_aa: CASSDSSYEQYF
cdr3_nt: TGTGCCAGCAGCGATAGCTCCTACGAGCAGTACTTC

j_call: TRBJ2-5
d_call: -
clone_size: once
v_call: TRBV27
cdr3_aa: CASSFGWNQETQYF
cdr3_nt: TGTGCCAGCAGTTTCGGGTGGAACCAAGAGACCCAGTACTTC

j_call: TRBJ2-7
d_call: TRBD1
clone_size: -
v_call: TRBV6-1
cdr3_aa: CASSPRGYSSYEQYF
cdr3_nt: TGTGCCAGCAGTCCCAGGGGGTACAGCTCCTACGAGCAGTACTTC

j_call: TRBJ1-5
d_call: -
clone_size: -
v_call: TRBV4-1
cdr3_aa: CASSQTQARLGDQPQHF
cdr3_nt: TGCGCCAGCAGCCAAACCCAAGCCAGGCTGGGTGATCAGCCCCAGCATTTT

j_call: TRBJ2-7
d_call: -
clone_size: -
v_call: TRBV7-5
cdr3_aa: CVTRIKVAGFRQYF
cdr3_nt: TGTGTCACCCGAATAAAGGTGGCGGGATTCAGGCAGTACTTC

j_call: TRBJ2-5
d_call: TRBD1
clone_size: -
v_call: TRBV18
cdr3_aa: CASSLGQGAFLETQYF
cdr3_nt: TGTGCCAGCTCACTGGGACAGGGGGCCTTCCTTGAGACCCAGTACTTC

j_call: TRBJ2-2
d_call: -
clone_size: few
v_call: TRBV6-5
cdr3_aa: CASKGDVTGELFF
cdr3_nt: TGTGCCAGCAAGGGGGATGTCACCGGGGAGCTGTTTTTT

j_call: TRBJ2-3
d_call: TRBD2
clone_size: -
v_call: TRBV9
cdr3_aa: CASSVGAGEIDTQYF
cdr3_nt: TGTGCCAGCAGCGTAGGGGCGGGAGAGATAGATACGCAGTATTTT

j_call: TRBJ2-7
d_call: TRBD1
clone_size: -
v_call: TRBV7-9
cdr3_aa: CASSSATGVASEQYF
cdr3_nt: TGTGCCAGCAGCTCAGCGACAGGGGTGGCCTCCGAGCAGTACTTC

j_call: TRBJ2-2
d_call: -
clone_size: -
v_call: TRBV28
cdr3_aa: CASTPDTGELFF
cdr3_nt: TGTGCCAGCACTCCCGACACCGGGGAGCTGTTTTTT

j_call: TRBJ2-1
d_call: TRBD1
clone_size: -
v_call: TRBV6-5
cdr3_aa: CASRQRQGVNEQFF
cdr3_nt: TGTGCCAGCAGACAACGACAGGGGGTCAATGAGCAGTTCTTC

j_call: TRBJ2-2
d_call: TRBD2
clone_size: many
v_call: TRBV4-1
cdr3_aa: CASSAARTSVVGELFF
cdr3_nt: TGCGCCAGCAGCGCGGCCCGGACTAGCGTCGTCGGGGAGCTGTTTTTT

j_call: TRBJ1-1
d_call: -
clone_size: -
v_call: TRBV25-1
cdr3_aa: CASSVQGIEAFF
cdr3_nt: TGTGCCAGCAGTGTGCAGGGAATTGAAGCTTTCTTT

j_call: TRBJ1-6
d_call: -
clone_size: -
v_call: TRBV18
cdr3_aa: CASSPLDSLRGPLHF
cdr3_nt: TGTGCCAGCTCACCCCTGGACAGCCTAAGGGGACCCCTCCACTTT

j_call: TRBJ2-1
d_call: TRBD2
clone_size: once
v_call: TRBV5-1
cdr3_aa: CASSLAAIGLAGANNEQFF
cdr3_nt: TGCGCCAGCAGCTTGGCCGCGATAGGACTAGCGGGGGCCAACAATGAGCAGTTCTTC

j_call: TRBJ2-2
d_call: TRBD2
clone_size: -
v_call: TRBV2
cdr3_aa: CASRPLAGVGELFF
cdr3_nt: TGTGCCAGCAGACCCCTAGCGGGGGTCGGGGAGCTGTTTTTT

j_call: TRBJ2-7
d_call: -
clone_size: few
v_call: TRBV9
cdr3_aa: CASSGGLIPYEQYF
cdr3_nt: TGTGCCAGCAGCGGGGGACTGATTCCCTACGAGCAGTACTTC

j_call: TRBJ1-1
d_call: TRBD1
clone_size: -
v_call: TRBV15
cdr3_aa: CATSRLRTGGGPQAFF
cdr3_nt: TGTGCCACCAGCAGACTCAGGACAGGGGGCGGACCCCAGGCTTTCTTT

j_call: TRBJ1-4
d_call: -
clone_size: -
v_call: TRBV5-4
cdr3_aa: CASSRELGPQEKLFF
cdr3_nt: TGTGCCAGCAGCCGGGAACTGGGCCCCCAGGAAAAACTGTTTTTT

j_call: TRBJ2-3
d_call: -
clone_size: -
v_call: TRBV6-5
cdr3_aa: CASSYGGQITDTQYF
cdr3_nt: TGTGCCAGCAGTTACGGAGGGCAGATCACAGATACGCAGTATTTT

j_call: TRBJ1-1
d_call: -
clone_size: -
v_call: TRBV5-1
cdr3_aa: CASSSSRGSGTEAFF
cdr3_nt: TGCGCCAGCAGCTCTTCCAGGGGAAGCGGCACTGAAGCTTTCTTT

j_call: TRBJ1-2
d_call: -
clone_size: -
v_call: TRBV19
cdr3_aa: CASRTFANYGYTF
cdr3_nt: TGTGCCAGTCGCACATTCGCTAACTATGGCTACACCTTC

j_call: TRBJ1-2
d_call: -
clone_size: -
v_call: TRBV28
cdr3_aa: CASKRSIYGYTF
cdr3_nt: TGTGCCAGCAAGCGAAGTATCTATGGCTACACCTTC

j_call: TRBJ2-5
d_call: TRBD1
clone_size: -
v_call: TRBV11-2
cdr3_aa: CASSQGGTGYQETQYF
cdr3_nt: TGTGCCAGCAGCCAAGGAGGGACAGGGTACCAAGAGACCCAGTACTTC

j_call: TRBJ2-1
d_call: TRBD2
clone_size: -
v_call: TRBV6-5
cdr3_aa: CASSYSSGRYNEQFF
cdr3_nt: TGTGCCAGCAGTTACTCGAGCGGGAGATACAATGAGCAGTTCTTC

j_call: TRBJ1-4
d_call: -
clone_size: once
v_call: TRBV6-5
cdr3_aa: CASRPFQGSAEKLFF
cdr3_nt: TGTGCCAGCAGGCCTTTCCAGGGATCCGCCGAAAAACTGTTTTTT

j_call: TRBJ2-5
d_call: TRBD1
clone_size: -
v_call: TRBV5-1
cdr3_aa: CASSFSGTEETQYF
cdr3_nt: TGCGCCAGCAGCTTCTCCGGGACAGAAGAGACCCAGTACTTC

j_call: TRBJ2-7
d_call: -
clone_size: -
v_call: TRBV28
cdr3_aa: CASSLAGVTYEQYF
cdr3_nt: TGTGCCAGCAGTTTGGCAGGGGTCACCTACGAGCAGTACTTC

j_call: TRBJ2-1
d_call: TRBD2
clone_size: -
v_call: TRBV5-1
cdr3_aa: CASSAGTSGNRGYNEQFF
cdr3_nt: TGCGCCAGCAGCGCCGGGACTAGCGGGAACCGCGGTTACAATGAGCAGTTCTTC

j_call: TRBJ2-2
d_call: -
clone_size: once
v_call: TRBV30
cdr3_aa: CAWTLRAGELFF
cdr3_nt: TGTGCCTGGACCTTGCGGGCCGGGGAGCTGTTTTTT

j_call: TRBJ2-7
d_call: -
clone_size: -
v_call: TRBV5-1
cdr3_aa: CASSPQDFTPYEQYF
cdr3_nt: TGCGCCAGCAGCCCCCAGGACTTTACTCCCTACGAGCAGTACTTC

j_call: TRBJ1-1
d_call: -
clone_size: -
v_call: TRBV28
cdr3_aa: CASSLIENTEAFF
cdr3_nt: TGTGCCAGCAGTTTGATAGAGAACACTGAAGCTTTCTTT

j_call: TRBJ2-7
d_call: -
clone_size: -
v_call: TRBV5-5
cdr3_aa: CASSLQYEQYF
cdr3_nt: TGTGCCAGCAGCTTGCAGTACGAGCAGTACTTC

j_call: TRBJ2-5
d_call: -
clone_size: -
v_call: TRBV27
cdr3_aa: CASSLLAGNTQETQYF
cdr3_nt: TGTGCCAGCAGTTTATTGGCGGGAAATACCCAGGAGACCCAGTACTTC